Listed below are T cell receptor beta chains from one sample, sequenced in a study of blood T cell repertoires in COVID-19. Clones were sequenced by immunoSEQ multiplex PCR, and TCRdb holds only the in-frame ones, with some missing. The sample has over 250,000 clones; 75% to 95% are singletons. The specimen was PBMCs or T cells enriched from blood (not recorded which). These receptor sequences come from a woman under 40 who had recovered from COVID-19. CDR3s include the opening cysteine and the closing phenylalanine or tryptophan.

V: TRBV7-3
J: TRBJ2-3
CDR3: CASSSPEATDTQYF

V: TRBV19
J: TRBJ1-4
CDR3: CASTLQGSGNEKLFF

V: TRBV5-1
J: TRBJ1-1
CDR3: CASSLTGKNTEAFF

V: TRBV11-2
J: TRBJ1-2
CDR3: CASSGGTAYGYTF

V: TRBV5-5
J: TRBJ2-7
CDR3: CASSQTGTSGYEQYF

V: TRBV7-8
J: TRBJ1-1
CDR3: CASSLEGGKATEAFF

V: TRBV3-1/TRBV3-2
J: TRBJ1-1
CDR3: CASRRTGGTEAFF

V: TRBV27
J: TRBJ2-5
CDR3: CASRNRGRETQYF

V: TRBV27
J: TRBJ1-5
CDR3: CASAGQDSPINQPQHF

V: TRBV2
J: TRBJ2-7
CDR3: CASSEPPASGSYEQYF

V: TRBV7-9
J: TRBJ2-7
CDR3: CASSYLAGASYEQYF

V: TRBV27
J: TRBJ1-2
CDR3: CASSSSDRPKVGYTF

V: TRBV11-2
J: TRBJ2-2
CDR3: CASSLGGALKMNTGELFF

V: TRBV9
J: TRBJ2-1
CDR3: CASSARASVYNEQFF